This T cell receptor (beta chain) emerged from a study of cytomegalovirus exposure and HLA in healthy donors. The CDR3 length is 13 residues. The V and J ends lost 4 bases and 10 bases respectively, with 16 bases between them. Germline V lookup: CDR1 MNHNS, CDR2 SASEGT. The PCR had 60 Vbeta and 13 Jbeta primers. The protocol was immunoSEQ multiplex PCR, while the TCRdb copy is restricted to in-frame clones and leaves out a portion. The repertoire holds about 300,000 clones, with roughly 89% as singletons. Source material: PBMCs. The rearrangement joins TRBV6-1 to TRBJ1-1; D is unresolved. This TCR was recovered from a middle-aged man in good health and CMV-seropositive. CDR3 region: CASSGGRATTAFF. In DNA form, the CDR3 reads TGTGCCAGCAGTGGCGGGAGGGCGACGACAGCTTTCTTT.